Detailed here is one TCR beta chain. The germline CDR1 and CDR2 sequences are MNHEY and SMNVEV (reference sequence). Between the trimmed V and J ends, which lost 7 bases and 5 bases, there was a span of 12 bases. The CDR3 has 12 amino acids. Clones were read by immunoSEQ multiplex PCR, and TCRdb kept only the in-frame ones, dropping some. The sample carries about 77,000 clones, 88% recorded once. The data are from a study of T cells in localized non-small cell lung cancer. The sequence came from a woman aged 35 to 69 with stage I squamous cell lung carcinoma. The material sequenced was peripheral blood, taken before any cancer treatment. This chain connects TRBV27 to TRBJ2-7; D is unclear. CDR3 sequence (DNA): TGTGCCAGCACCCGGGCAGTGAACGAGCAGTACTTC. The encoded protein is CASTRAVNEQYF.